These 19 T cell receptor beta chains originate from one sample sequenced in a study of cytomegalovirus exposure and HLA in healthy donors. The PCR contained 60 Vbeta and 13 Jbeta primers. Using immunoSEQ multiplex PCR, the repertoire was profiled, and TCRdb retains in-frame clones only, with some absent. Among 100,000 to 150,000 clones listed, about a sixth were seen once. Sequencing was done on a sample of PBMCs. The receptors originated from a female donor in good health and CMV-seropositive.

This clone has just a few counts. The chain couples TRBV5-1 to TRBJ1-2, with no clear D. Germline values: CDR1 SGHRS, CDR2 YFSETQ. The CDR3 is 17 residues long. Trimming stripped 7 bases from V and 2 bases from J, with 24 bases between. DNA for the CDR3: TGCGCCAGCGCGAGGGAAGGGCGAGTCGGAGTGAACTATGGCTACACCTTC. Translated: CASAREGRVGVNYGYTF.

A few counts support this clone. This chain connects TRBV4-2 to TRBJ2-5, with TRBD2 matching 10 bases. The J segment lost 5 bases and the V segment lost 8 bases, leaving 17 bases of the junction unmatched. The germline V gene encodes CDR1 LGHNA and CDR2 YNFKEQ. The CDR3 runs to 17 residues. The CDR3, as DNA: TGTGCCAGCGGCCGTGGAGAAGCGGGGGGGTCGAGGGAGACCCAGTACTTC. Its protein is CASGRGEAGGSRETQYF.

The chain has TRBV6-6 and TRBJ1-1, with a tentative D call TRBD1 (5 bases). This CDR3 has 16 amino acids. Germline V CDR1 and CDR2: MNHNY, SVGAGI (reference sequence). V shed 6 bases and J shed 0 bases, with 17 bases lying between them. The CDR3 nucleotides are TGTGCCAGCAGCCTTACCCTCAGCAGGGTGAACACTGAAGCTTTCTTT. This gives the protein CASSLTLSRVNTEAFF.

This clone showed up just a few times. CDR3 DNA sequence: TGTGCCAGCAGTCCCGGGGTCTACGAGCAGTACTTC. Amino acid sequence: CASSPGVYEQYF. V gene TRBV6-1 combines with J gene TRBJ2-7; D may be TRBD2 (5 bases). Germline loops: CDR1 MNHNS, CDR2 SASEGT. This CDR3 region has 12 residues. The V and J ends lost 5 bases and 3 bases respectively, with 8 bases between them.

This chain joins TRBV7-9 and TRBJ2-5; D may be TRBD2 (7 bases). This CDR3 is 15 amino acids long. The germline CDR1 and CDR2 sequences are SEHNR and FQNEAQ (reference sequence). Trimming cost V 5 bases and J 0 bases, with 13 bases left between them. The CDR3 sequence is CASSPRGGHQETQYF. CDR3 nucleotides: TGTGCCAGCAGCCCGAGGGGGGGGCACCAAGAGACCCAGTACTTC.

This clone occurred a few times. Here the CDR3 reads CASSLVGVNQPQHF. For the CDR3, the DNA is TGTGCCAGCAGCTTAGTAGGGGTCAATCAGCCCCAGCATTTT. This chain connects TRBV7-2 to TRBJ1-5; maybe TRBD1 (5 bases). V lost 1 base and J 3 bases, leaving 7 bases between the germline ends. The CDR3 has 14 residues. CDR1 is SGHTA and CDR2 is FQGNSA in the germline V gene. The complete variable domain, with remaining parts taken from reference TRBV7-2 and TRBJ1-5, reads GAGVSQSPSNKVTEKGKDVELRCDPISGHTALYWYRQSLGQGLEFLIYFQGNSAPDKSGLPSDRFSAERTGGSVSTLTIQRTQQEDSAVYLCASSLVGVNQPQHFGDGTRLSIL.

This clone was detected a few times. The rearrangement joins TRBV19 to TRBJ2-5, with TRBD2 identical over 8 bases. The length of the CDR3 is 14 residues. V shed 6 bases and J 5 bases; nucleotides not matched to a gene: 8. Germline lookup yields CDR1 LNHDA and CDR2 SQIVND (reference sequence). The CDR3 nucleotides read TGTGCCAGTAGCCGACTAGCGTTAGTCGAGACCCAGTACTTC. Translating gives CASSRLALVETQYF.

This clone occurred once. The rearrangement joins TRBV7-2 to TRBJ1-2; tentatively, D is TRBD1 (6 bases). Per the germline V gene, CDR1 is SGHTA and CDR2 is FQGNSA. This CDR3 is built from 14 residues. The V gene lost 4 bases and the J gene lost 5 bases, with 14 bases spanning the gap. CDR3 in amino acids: CASSYSSRGYGYTF. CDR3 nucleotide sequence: TGTGCCAGCAGCTATTCCTCAAGGGGGTATGGCTACACCTTC.

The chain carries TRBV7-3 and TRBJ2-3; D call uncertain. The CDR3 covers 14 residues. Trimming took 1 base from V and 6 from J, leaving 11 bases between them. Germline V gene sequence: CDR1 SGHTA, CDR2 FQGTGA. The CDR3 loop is CASSLNTEVDTQYF. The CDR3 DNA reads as TGTGCCAGCAGCTTAAACACCGAAGTGGATACGCAGTATTTT.

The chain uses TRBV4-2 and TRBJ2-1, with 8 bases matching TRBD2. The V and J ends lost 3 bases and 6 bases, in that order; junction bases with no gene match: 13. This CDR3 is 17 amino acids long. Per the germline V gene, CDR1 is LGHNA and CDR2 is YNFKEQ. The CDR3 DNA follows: TGTGCCAGCAGCCAGGTGGGGCGGGGGGCCTCTGGCAATGAGCAGTTCTTC. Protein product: CASSQVGRGASGNEQFF.

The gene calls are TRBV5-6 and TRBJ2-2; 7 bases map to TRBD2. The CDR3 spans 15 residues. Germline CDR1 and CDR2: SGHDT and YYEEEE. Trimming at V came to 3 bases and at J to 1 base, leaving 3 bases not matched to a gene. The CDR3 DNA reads TGTGCCAGCAGCTGGGCTAGCGGGAACACCGGGGAGCTGTTTTTT. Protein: CASSWASGNTGELFF.

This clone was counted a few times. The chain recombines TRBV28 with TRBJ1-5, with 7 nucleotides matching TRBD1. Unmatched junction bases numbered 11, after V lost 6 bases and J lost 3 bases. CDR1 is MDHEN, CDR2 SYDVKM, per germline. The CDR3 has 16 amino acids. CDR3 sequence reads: CASSETGTAFNQPQHF. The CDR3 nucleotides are TGTGCCAGCAGCGAGACCGGGACAGCCTTCAATCAGCCCCAGCATTTT.

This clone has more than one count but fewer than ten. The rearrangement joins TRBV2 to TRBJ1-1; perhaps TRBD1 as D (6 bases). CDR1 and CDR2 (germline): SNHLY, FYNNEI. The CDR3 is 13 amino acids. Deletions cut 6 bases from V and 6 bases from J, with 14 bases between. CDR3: CASSFGDIPEAFF. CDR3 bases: TGTGCCAGCAGCTTTGGGGACATCCCTGAAGCTTTCTTT.

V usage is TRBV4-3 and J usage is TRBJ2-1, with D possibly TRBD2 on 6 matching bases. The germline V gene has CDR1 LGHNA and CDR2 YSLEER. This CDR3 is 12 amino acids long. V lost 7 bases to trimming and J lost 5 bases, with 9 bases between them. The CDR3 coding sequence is TGCGCCAGCACGGGACTTGACAATGAGCAGTTCTTC. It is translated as CASTGLDNEQFF.

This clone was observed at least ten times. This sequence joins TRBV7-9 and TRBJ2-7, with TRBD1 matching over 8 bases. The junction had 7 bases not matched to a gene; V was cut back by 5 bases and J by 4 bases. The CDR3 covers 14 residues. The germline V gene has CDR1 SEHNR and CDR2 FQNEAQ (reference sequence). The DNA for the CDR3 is TGTGCCAGCAGCACGGACAGGGTGCTTTACGAGCAGTACTTC. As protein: CASSTDRVLYEQYF.

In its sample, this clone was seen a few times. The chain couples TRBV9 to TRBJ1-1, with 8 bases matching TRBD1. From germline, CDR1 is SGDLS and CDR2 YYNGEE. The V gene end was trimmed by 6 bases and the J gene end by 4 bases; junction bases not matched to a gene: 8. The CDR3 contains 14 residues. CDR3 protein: CASKRITGGTEAFF. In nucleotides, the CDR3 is TGTGCCAGCAAACGGATAACAGGGGGCACTGAAGCTTTCTTT.

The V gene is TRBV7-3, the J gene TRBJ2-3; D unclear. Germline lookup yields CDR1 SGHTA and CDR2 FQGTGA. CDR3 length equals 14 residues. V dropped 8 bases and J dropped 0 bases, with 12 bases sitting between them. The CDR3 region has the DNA TGTGCCAGCCGCCCCTCCGGGAGCACAGATACGCAGTATTTT. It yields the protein CASRPSGSTDTQYF. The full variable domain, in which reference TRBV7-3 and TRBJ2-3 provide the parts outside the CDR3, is GAGVSQTPSNKVTEKGKYVELRCDPISGHTALYWYRQSLGQGPEFLIYFQGTGAADDSGLPNDRFFAVRPEGSVSTLKIQRTERGDSAVYLCASRPSGSTDTQYFGPGTRLTVL.

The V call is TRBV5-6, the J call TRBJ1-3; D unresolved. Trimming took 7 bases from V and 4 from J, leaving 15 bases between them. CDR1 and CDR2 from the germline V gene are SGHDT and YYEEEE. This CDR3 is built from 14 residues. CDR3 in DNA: TGTGCCAGCGAGCCGCGGATAGGCGGAAACACCATATATTTT. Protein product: CASEPRIGGNTIYF.

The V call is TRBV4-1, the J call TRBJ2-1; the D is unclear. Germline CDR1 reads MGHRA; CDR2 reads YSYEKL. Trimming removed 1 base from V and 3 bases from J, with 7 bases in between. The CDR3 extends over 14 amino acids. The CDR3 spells CASSQAAGYNEQFF. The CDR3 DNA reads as TGCGCCAGCAGCCAAGCGGCAGGCTACAATGAGCAGTTCTTC.